This T cell receptor (beta chain) was captured by sequencing in a study of OX40 agonist ivuxolimab in advanced cancers. In the study overall: Ivuxolimab, which targeted the costimulatory receptor OX40 (CD134), was an agonistic, fully human IgG2 monoclonal antibody. Among the approximately 50 dose-escalation patients, roughly 20 had hepatocellular carcinoma, 15 or so melanoma, 9 renal cell carcinoma and 9 head and neck cancer. Prior anti-PD-1, anti-PD-L1 or anti-CTLA-4 therapy was permitted, and approximately 41% of dose-escalation patients had received checkpoint inhibitors. A male proportion of 75% to 85% and a mean age of approximately 58 years, ranging from roughly 23 to 90, were recorded for the dose-escalation cohort. Peripheral TCRbeta sequencing was intended to test whether TCR sequence diversity was altered and clonal T-cell expansion was caused by ivuxolimab. Partial responses occurred in three dose-escalation patients: two with cutaneous melanoma and one with hepatocellular carcinoma. The paper describes the monotherapy dose-escalation part (N of about 47 patients) of the phase I trial of ivuxolimab. Intravenous ivuxolimab was administered to patients every 2 weeks at six dose levels: 0.01, 0.1, 0.3, 1.5, 3 and 10 mg/kg.

What the work shows at the level of the full study, not this receptor alone: Low levels of normalized T-cell clonal expansion were also seen in some nonresponding patients. The antigen specificity of the peripheral T cells that underwent clonal expansion was not determined. At doses of 0.1 to 3.0 mg/kg, clonal expansion of both CD4+ and CD8+ T cells in blood was seen between baseline and week 6. After ivuxolimab, CD8+ T cells had more expanded clones than CD4+ T cells on average. In the 0.1-3.0 mg/kg groups, partial responders had among the lowest normalized peripheral clonal expansion, particularly in CD8+ T cells.

The CDR3, from cysteine to phenylalanine, totals 15 residues. Of the read, only the CDR3 DNA is kept; its 45 bases are in frame from base 1. CDR1 and CDR2, per the germline V gene, are SGHNT and YENEEA. The germline ends are 6 bases apart after V is trimmed by 0 bases and J by 1 base. Patients with a history of autoimmune disease or receiving systemic immunosuppression were excluded from the trial. Peripheral blood for TCR sequencing was collected from all dose cohorts at baseline, on cycle 4 day 1, and on cycle 7 day 1. Samples were obtained from an open-label, multicenter, first-in-human phase I dose-escalation trial of ivuxolimab. The trial enrolled adults with locally advanced or metastatic head and neck squamous cell, hepatocellular, melanoma or renal cell carcinoma. Before TCR sequencing, CD4+ T cells and CD8+ T cells from peripheral blood were sorted into separate populations. Turning to this clone: The antigen it recognizes is unknown. There are no base qualities to consult, and no much larger clone falls within one base.

Genomic DNA was extracted from sorted cells for sequencing of the TCRbeta CDR3 region. The immunoSEQ Assay was used to sequence the TCRbeta CDR3 regions. Sourced from immuneACCESS, this table was stored by TCRdb with only in-frame sequences that have V and J called. A share of the clones is absent; for the studies checked, an unresolved V gene accounts for under half, and the remainder has no known explanation. The sample includes 50,000 to 80,000 clones, with about 90% observed a single time. The ten biggest clones cover less than 6% of the sample. This sample comprised CD4+ or CD8+ T cells sorted from blood, obtained in a trial of the OX40 agonist ivuxolimab. This sequence was found in an adult with an advanced solid tumor such as melanoma, head and neck, liver or kidney cancer. Rearrangement joined TRBV11-3 to TRBJ2-2, with a tentative D gene TRBD1 over 5 matching bases. The DNA is TGTGCCAGCAGCTTAGACAGGGTGAACACCGGGGAGCTGTTTTTT. Its protein product is CASSLDRVNTGELFF.